This section outlines one TCR beta chain sequence together with its context. Its antigen is undetermined. Time point given: week 5, during vaccination. The vaccine gave 300 ug of a 20-mer mutant IDH1 peptide subcutaneously per dose. This sample was included in a study of a mutant IDH1 vaccine in newly diagnosed glioma. Study-wide background: Patients were given eight vaccinations, scheduled in weeks 1, 3, 5, 7, 11, 15, 19 and 23. Either 4-6 weeks after radiotherapy alone or alongside temozolomide, vaccination was begun. Previous care, which was radiotherapy, temozolomide, or both, most often involved both. Study-level results: Shifts in the top peripheral T cell clonotypes seemed unrelated to pseudoprogression.

The V gene's germline CDR1 is MNHEY and CDR2 SVGAGI. This CDR3 is built from 16 residues. V was trimmed by 0 bases and J by 0 bases, leaving 9 bases between them. The repertoire was sequenced with immunoSEQ multiplex PCR; TCRdb's copy has only in-frame clones and lacks some. Among 30,000 to 45,000 clones listed, about four fifths were seen once. The material sequenced was PBMCs, taken from a glioma patient whose treatment included an IDH1 peptide vaccine. V usage is TRBV6-5 and J usage is TRBJ1-3, with D perhaps TRBD1 (6 bases). The origin of this receptor is a man aged 35 to 55 with glioma. In nucleotides, the CDR3 is TGTGCCAGCAGTTACTCGATACAGGGCTCTGGAAACACCATATATTTT. Protein sequence: CASSYSIQGSGNTIYF.